This T cell receptor (beta chain) is from a study of CD8+ T cells in alopecia areata. Whole-study findings and limits: It was lesional scalp, especially alopecia totalis/universalis, that showed higher clonality than normal scalp.

Alopecia areata patients gave lesional scalp punch biopsies and peripheral blood samples. The researchers isolated CD4+ and CD8+ T cells from PBMCs by sorting. Extraction and reverse transcription of RNA yielded cDNA as the sequencing template. TCRdb's copy holds only in-frame clones and misses some; the assay was immunoSEQ multiplex PCR. The sample has some 110,000 clones, about two fifths seen once. Germline CDR1 and CDR2: MNHEY and SMNVEV (reference sequence). This CDR3 is 15 amino acids long. Concerning this clone: What it binds is unknown. The junction departs from germline at one end; a sequencing error may be responsible.

Sequences were obtained from CD4+ T cells sorted from blood. The V gene is TRBV27, the J gene TRBJ1-1; D uncertain. This TCR came from a human donor with alopecia areata. CDR3 sequence reads: CVSSLSRTVNTEAFF. The CDR3 DNA follows: TGTGTCAGCAGTTTATCCCGGACGGTGAACACTGAAGCTTTCTTT.